The 3 T cell receptor beta chains given below trace back to one sample, sequenced in a study of shared clonotypes between healthy human individuals. Only in-frame clones appear in the TCRdb table, and some are missing; sequencing was by immunoSEQ multiplex PCR. The data contain millions of clones, roughly 94% of them singletons. Material for sequencing was naive CD4+ T cells sorted from blood. Subset meaning: CD45RA+ positively selected. The receptor source for this set is a man between 18 and 35 years old in good health.

A remark on this clone: The sample has other DNA sequences that encode this CDR3 too. The chain uses TRBV5-1 and TRBJ1-2; the D gene is possibly TRBD1 (6 bases). Looked up from germline, CDR1 is SGHRS and CDR2 is YFSETQ. This CDR3 is built from 14 residues. Trimming removed 1 base from V and 2 bases from J, with 9 bases in between. CDR3: CASSLMDSNYGYTF. Written as DNA, the CDR3 is TGCGCCAGCAGCTTGATGGACAGCAACTATGGCTACACCTTC.

The gene calls are TRBV19 and TRBJ2-3; TRBD2 might be the D (6 bases). CDR1 is LNHDA and CDR2 is SQIVND in the germline V gene (reference sequence). V was clipped by 7 bases and J by 1 base, with 15 bases between them. The CDR3 is 15 residues long. The CDR3: CASMSSRRGTDTQYF. For the CDR3, the DNA is TGTGCCAGTATGTCTAGCCGGAGGGGCACAGATACGCAGTATTTT.

The chain recombines TRBV6-5 with TRBJ1-1; TRBD1 matches at 11 bases. Germline CDR1 MNHEY, CDR2 SVGAGI. The CDR3 has 15 amino acids. Trimming at V came to 8 bases and at J to 0 bases, leaving 5 bases not matched to a gene. The CDR3 DNA reads TGTGCCAGCCGCTGGGACAGGGGGGTGAACACTGAAGCTTTCTTT. Its translation: CASRWDRGVNTEAFF.